Below, 18 T cell receptor beta chains from the same sample are listed, as sequenced in a study of early T cells in non-severe SARS-CoV-2 infection. Using its own MiXCR run on the 5' RACE reads, TCRdb lists one record per CDR3 protein. The sample yields about 29,000 distinct CDR3 sequences, 5.7% seen once. Specimen: whole blood. Receptors were obtained from an adult who was a healthcare worker with PCR-confirmed SARS-CoV-2 infection or an uninfected control (not recorded which).

This clonotype was detected only a few times. The chain is built from TRBV7-2 and TRBJ1-1; 10 bases line up with TRBD1. Looked up from germline, CDR1 is SGHTA and CDR2 is FQGNSA. V trimming: 1 base; J trimming: 5 bases; junction bases outside the gene matches: 4. The CDR3 is 15 residues long. CDR3 coding DNA: TGTGCCAGCAGCTTAGGTGGGACAGGGGAGACTGAAGCTTTCTTT. This gives the protein CASSLGGTGETEAFF.

In this sample, this clonotype is medium-sized. This chain links TRBV20-1 with TRBJ1-1, with D possibly being TRBD1 (5 bases). Germline loops: CDR1 DFQATT, CDR2 SNEGSKA (reference sequence). V shed 1 base and J shed 6 bases, with 12 bases lying between them. This CDR3 comprises 13 residues. CDR3 protein: CSARAEPGAEAFF. The DNA of the CDR3 is TGCAGTGCTAGAGCAGAACCGGGGGCTGAAGCTTTCTTT.

Notes on this clonotype: This sequence may be a read error, since a much larger clone differs from it by one base. The gene calls are TRBV5-1 and TRBJ1-2, with 7 bases that match TRBD1. The V gene's germline CDR1 is SGHRS and CDR2 YFSETQ. This CDR3 has 16 residues. V dropped 0 bases and J dropped 4; count of bases not matched to a gene: 9. The CDR3 DNA is TGCGCCAGCAGCTTGGGACAGGGAAGTCATAGCTATGGCTACACCTTC. Its protein product is CASSLGQGSHSYGYTF.

A few counts support this clonotype. The chain links TRBV7-9 to TRBJ1-1; TRBD1 might be the D (6 bases). V was trimmed by 7 bases and J by 6 bases, leaving 9 bases between them. This CDR3 is built from 11 residues. Germline lookup yields CDR1 SEHNR and CDR2 FQNEAQ (reference sequence). The CDR3 DNA follows: TGTGCCAGCAACAGGGTCCCTGAAGCTTTCTTT. Amino acids: CASNRVPEAFF.

This clonotype was counted a few times. The V and J genes are TRBV5-4 and TRBJ2-7; perhaps TRBD2 as D (6 bases). The CDR3 contains 15 residues. Trimming pared 0 bases from V and 4 bases from J, leaving 14 bases between. Germline lookup yields CDR1 SGHNT and CDR2 YYREEE (reference sequence). The CDR3 bases are TGTGCCAGCAGCTTGGGAGAGTTCGCGGGGTACGAGCAGTACTTC. This sequence encodes CASSLGEFAGYEQYF.

In this sample, this clonotype turned up many times. The chain joins TRBV18 to TRBJ2-5; the match to TRBD1 covers 7 bases. The V segment lost 0 bases and the J segment 5 bases; nucleotides outside the gene matches: 6. This CDR3 spans 15 amino acids. Germline V CDR1 and CDR2: KGHSH, LQKENI. CDR3 sequence (DNA): TGTGCCAGCTCACCACCCGACAGGGACATCGAGACCCAGTACTTC. Amino acids: CASSPPDRDIETQYF.

This clonotype is classed as medium-sized (0.01 to 0.1%). The gene calls are TRBV24-1 and TRBJ1-1; 7 bases match TRBD1. Germline V gene data show CDR1 as KGHDR and CDR2 as SFDVKD. The CDR3 is 16 amino acids. The V gene end was trimmed by 3 bases and the J gene end by 4 bases; junction bases not matched to a gene: 10. Here the CDR3 reads CATSDGAKGAITEAFF. In nucleotides, the CDR3 is TGTGCCACCAGTGATGGGGCGAAGGGGGCGATCACTGAAGCTTTCTTT.

This clonotype showed up many times. The DNA for the CDR3 is TGCAGTGCTAGCCTTGGGGTAAACCTGCCTCCCTACGAGCAGTACTTC. It translates to CSASLGVNLPPYEQYF. The chain has TRBV20-1 and TRBJ2-7, with D hard to call. With 3 bases removed from V and 2 bases from J, the gap between germline ends came to 20 bases. The CDR3 contains 16 residues. Germline V gene lookup returns CDR1 DFQATT and CDR2 SNEGSKA (reference sequence).

This clonotype was seen more than once but under ten times. The V and J genes are TRBV7-9 and TRBJ2-2; no clear D gene. V was cut by 1 base and J by 9 bases, with 6 bases left in between. The germline V gene has CDR1 SEHNR and CDR2 FQNEAQ (reference sequence). The CDR3 sequence is 12 residues long. This CDR3 is CASSLDSWELFF. The CDR3, as DNA: TGTGCCAGCAGCTTAGATAGCTGGGAGCTGTTTTTT.

This clonotype was detected ten times or more. The chain uses TRBV20-1 and TRBJ1-1, with D possibly matching TRBD1 (5 bases). With 1 base removed from V and 5 bases from J, the gap between germline ends came to 8 bases. CDR3 length equals 12 residues. From germline, CDR1 is DFQATT and CDR2 SNEGSKA (reference sequence). In DNA form, the CDR3 reads TGCAGTGCTAGAGTGGGGGAAACTGAAGCTTTCTTT. It yields the protein CSARVGETEAFF.

Many counts were recorded for this clonotype. The chain has TRBV20-1 and TRBJ1-5; D call uncertain. The CDR3 has 13 amino acids. Germline V gene data show CDR1 as DFQATT and CDR2 as SNEGSKA (reference sequence). The ends were cut back, 1 base at V and 4 bases at J, with 8 bases in the middle. The CDR3 nucleotides are TGCAGTGCTAGAGGACAATTGAATCAGCCCCAGCATTTT. Translated: CSARGQLNQPQHF.

This clonotype was picked up many times. V usage is TRBV6-6 and J usage is TRBJ1-1; D not certain. Germline CDR1 and CDR2: MNHNY and SVGAGI (reference sequence). Deletions cut 2 bases from V and 5 bases from J, with 9 bases between. This CDR3 is built from 13 residues. CDR3 residues: CASSYVAGTEAFF. The DNA for the CDR3 is TGTGCCAGCAGTTACGTGGCGGGAACTGAAGCTTTCTTT.

This clonotype was counted many times. The chain employs TRBV7-2 and TRBJ2-3, with TRBD2 matching 8 bases. J lost 9 bases, V lost 6 bases, and 8 bases had no gene match. CDR1 and CDR2 (germline): SGHTA, FQGNSA. The CDR3 is made up of 13 amino acids. CDR3 DNA sequence: TGTGCCAGCAGGCCAACTCGCGGGGGGACGCAGTATTTT. It translates to CASRPTRGGTQYF.

This clonotype was observed many times. The rearrangement links TRBV6-5 to TRBJ2-7, with D unclear. The germline CDR1 and CDR2 sequences are MNHEY and SVGAGI. V shed 4 bases and J shed 2 bases, with 9 bases lying between them. There are 13 residues in the CDR3. CDR3 DNA: TGTGCCAGCAGTTCCGGGCCAACCTACGAGCAGTACTTC. Translation: CASSSGPTYEQYF.

This clonotype was recorded at least ten times. The gene calls are TRBV5-1 and TRBJ1-1, with no clear D. V lost 3 bases and J 1 base, leaving 7 bases between the germline ends. The germline gives CDR1 SGHRS, CDR2 YFSETQ. CDR3 size: 13 residues. CDR3 residues: CASSSAQNTEAFF. The CDR3 DNA sequence: TGCGCCAGCAGCTCTGCACAGAACACTGAAGCTTTCTTT.

This clonotype was seen many times. The chain is built from TRBV6-6 and TRBJ2-1; TRBD1 aligns across 9 bases. Trimming at V came to 6 bases and at J to 0 bases, leaving 3 bases not matched to a gene. This CDR3 comprises 15 residues. Germline V gives CDR1 MNHNY, CDR2 SVGAGI (reference sequence). The CDR3 DNA sequence: TGTGCCAGCAGAGAACAGGGGGCCTCCTACAATGAGCAGTTCTTC. It encodes CASREQGASYNEQFF.

This clonotype was picked up a small number of times. The V gene is TRBV29-1, the J gene TRBJ2-7; TRBD1 agrees at 7 bases. Per germline, CDR1 SQVTM and CDR2 ANQGSEA. J gave up 3 bases and V 3 bases, and 5 bases lay outside the gene matches. The CDR3 contains 13 residues. CDR3 protein: CSVDRQGDYEQYF. The CDR3, as DNA: TGCAGCGTTGACCGGCAGGGGGACTACGAGCAGTACTTC.

In its sample, this clonotype was seen a few times. The rearrangement links TRBV15 to TRBJ1-4, with TRBD1 matching over 7 bases. From germline, CDR1 is LNHNV and CDR2 YYDKDF (reference sequence). The CDR3 consists of 17 residues. With 3 bases clipped from V and 13 bases from J, the junction kept 20 bases outside the gene matches. The DNA for the CDR3 is TGTGCCACCAGCAGTGAATTCCCGGGACAGCCCATACAAGGACTGTTTTTT. This translates into CATSSEFPGQPIQGLFF.